This T cell receptor beta chain originates from a study of blood T cell repertoires in COVID-19. About the study: Samples representing acute and convalescent COVID-19 were sourced from the United States, Italy and Spain. Sources were T cells, B-cell-depleted T cells, or PBMCs; the material itself was cDNA or gDNA.

A single count supports this clone. This CDR3 has 14 amino acids. The germline V gene encodes CDR1 PRHDT and CDR2 FYEKMQ (reference sequence). V trimming: 5 bases; J trimming: 5 bases; junction bases outside the gene matches: 6. Study processing details: Reference gene primer amplification gave estimated nucleated cell counts. Profiled with immunoSEQ multiplex PCR; TCRdb holds only in-frame clones, not every one. V and J calls and clone size follow that table, whereas D and trimming were derived from the DNA. The table shows approximately 170,000 clones, with around 80% occurring only once. The chain links TRBV13 to TRBJ2-3; 8 nucleotides line up with TRBD1. This clonotype was obtained from a woman in her 70s with COVID-19, enrolled during active disease. The source material was peripheral blood. Here the CDR3 reads CASSIRGRGDTQYF. CDR3 nucleotide sequence: TGTGCCAGCAGCATCAGGGGGCGGGGAGATACGCAGTATTTT.